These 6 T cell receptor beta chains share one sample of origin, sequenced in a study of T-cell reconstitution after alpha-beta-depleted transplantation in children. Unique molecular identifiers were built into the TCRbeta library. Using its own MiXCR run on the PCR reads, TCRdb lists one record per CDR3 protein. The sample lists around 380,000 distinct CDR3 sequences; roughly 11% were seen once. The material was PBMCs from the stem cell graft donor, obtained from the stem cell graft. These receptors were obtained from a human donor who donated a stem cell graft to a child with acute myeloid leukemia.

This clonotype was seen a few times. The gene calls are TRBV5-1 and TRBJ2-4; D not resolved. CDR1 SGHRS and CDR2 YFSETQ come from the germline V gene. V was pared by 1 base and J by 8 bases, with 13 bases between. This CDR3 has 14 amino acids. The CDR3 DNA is TGCGCCAGCAGCTTGATTTCAAGTACAGACATTCAGTACTTC. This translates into CASSLISSTDIQYF.

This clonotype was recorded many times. CDR3 nucleotides: TGTGCCAGCAGCTTGCGGCGGGCAGGGCTCTACGAGCAGTACTTC. Translation: CASSLRRAGLYEQYF. The gene calls are TRBV5-5 and TRBJ2-7, with D possibly being TRBD1 or TRBD2 (5 bases each). Germline V gene data show CDR1 as SGHKS and CDR2 as YYEKEE (reference sequence). Trimming left V 1 base short and J 3 bases short, with 14 bases between. The CDR3 is 15 residues long.

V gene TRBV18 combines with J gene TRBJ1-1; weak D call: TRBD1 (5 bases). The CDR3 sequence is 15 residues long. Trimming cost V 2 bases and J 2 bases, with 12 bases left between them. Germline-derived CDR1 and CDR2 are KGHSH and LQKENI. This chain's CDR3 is CASSPAQGFNTEAFF. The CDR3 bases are TGTGCCAGCTCACCAGCTCAGGGATTCAACACTGAAGCTTTCTTT.

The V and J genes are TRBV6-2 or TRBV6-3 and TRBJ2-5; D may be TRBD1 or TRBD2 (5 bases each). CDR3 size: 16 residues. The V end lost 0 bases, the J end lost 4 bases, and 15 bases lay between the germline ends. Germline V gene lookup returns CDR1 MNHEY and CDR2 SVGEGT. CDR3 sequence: CASSYSGPRPGETQYF. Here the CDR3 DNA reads TGTGCCAGCAGTTACTCGGGACCCCGCCCGGGAGAGACCCAGTACTTC.

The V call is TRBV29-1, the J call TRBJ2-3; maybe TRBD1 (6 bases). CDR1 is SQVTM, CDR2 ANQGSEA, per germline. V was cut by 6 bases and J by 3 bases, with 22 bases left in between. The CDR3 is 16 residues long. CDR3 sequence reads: CSVEPLVTGKTDTQYF. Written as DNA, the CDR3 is TGCAGCGTGGAACCATTGGTTACAGGGAAGACAGATACGCAGTATTTT.

CDR3 sequence reads: CASSYGRGAYEQYF. The CDR3, as DNA: TGTGCCAGCAGTTACGGACGGGGGGCTTACGAGCAGTACTTC. The chain combines TRBV6-5 with TRBJ2-7; D is perhaps TRBD2 (7 bases). Germline V lookup: CDR1 MNHEY, CDR2 SVGAGI. CDR3 length: 14 residues. V lost 2 bases, J lost 4 bases, and 12 bases lay in between.